The 2 T cell receptor beta chains presented below share a single source sample, sequenced in a study of tissue T cells after allogeneic stem cell transplantation. Sequenced by immunoSEQ multiplex PCR; TCRdb stores in-frame clones only, minus some. The sample lists about 4,700 clones, approximately 29% occurring once. Regarding time point: mouse harvest day 14 after allogeneic transplant. The graft held 10^6 splenic CD5+ T cells and 10^7 T-cell-depleted bone marrow cells. The sequenced sample was skin. These receptors all come from a female BALB/c mouse given C57BL/6 T cells with graft-versus-host disease after an allogeneic hematopoietic cell transplant.

This clone was observed a few times. Gene names and germline refer to mouse. The read halts 1 residue ahead of the CDR3 end, with the missing end drawn from the germline J gene. The chain has TRBV16 and TRBJ2-7; 8 nucleotides align to TRBD2. This CDR3 is built from 12 residues. Germline assignment: CDR1 SGHSA and CDR2 FRNQAP. V dropped 5 bases and J dropped 6; count of bases not matched to a gene: 3. The DNA read from the CDR3 is TGTGCAAGCAGCCCGGGGGGGGCTGAACAGTAC. Its protein product is CASSPGGAEQY. The entire CDR3 is CASSPGGAEQYF.

Notes on this clone: All gene names here are mouse names. The read halts 1 residue ahead of the CDR3 end, with the missing end drawn from the germline J gene. This rearrangement joins TRBV12-2 to TRBJ2-4; 7 nucleotides align to TRBD1. Germline loops: CDR1 SGHLS, CDR2 HYDKME. This CDR3 region has 15 residues. Trimming at V came to 2 bases and at J to 0 bases, leaving 4 bases not matched to a gene. This chain's CDR3 is CASSHGTASQNTLYF. The DNA read from the CDR3 is TGTGCCAGCTCTCACGGGACAGCTAGTCAAAACACCTTGTAC.